This T cell receptor (beta chain) was recorded in a study of graft-versus-host responses after intestinal transplantation. About the study: Transplant types were multivisceral, liver-intestinal, or isolated intestinal. Among the recipients, all got anti-thymocyte globulin induction and then tacrolimus and steroids for about 3 years.

This clone is categorized as medium-sized. TCRdb's copy holds only in-frame clones and misses some; the assay was immunoSEQ multiplex PCR. The repertoire holds thousands of clones, with around a third as singletons. Plated together were roughly 200,000 CFSE-labeled responder cells and roughly 200,000 irradiated, violet-dye-labeled stimulator cells. The reaction was completed, and proliferating CFSE-low CD3+CD4+ and CD3+CD8+ responders were then sorted. Findings and limits, study-wide: The marrow of recipients harbored GvH clones, and ileum or blood showed some of them first.

Deletions cut 1 base from V and 9 bases from J, with 7 bases between. The CDR3 is 12 residues long. Germline lookup yields CDR1 SGHAT and CDR2 FQNNGV. The chain links TRBV11-2 to TRBJ2-1; a weak D match, TRBD2 (5 bases). The clonotype originates from a human patient who was an organ donor for intestinal transplantation. Sequenced material: alloreactive CD8+ T cells from a mixed lymphocyte reaction culture, taken before transplantation. The subset: CFSE-low proliferating T cells sorted from approximately 6-day pre-transplant mixed lymphocyte reaction (GvH or HvG direction). Written as DNA, the CDR3 is TGTGCCAGCAGCTTAGTCCGGGGTGAGCAGTTCTTC. Amino acids: CASSLVRGEQFF.